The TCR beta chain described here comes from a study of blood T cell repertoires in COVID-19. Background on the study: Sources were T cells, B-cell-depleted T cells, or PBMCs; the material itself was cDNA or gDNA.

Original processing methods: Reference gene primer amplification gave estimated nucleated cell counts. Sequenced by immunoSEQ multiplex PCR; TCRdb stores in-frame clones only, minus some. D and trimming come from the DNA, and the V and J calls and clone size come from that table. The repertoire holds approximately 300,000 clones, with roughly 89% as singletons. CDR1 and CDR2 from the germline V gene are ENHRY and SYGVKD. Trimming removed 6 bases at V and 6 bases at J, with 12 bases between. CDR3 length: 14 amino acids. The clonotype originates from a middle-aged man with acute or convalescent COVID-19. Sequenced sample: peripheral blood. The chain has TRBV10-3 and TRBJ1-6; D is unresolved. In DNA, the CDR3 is TGTGCCATCAGCCCTACCGAGGTTAATTCACCCCTCCACTTT. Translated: CAISPTEVNSPLHF.